A single sample gave rise to the 10 T cell receptor beta chains below, sequenced in a study of regulatory T cells in long-lasting Graves disease. Time point given: newly diagnosed GD, antithyroid drugs for less than 3 months. The authors made the TCR library using RNA they extracted from PBMCs. Arm-PCR of CDR3 regions with iRepertoire HTBI primers generated TCR beta libraries. TCRdb reprocessed the multiplex PCR reads via MiXCR and lists one record per CDR3 protein. The sample yields 200,000 to 250,000 distinct CDR3 sequences, 20% to 25% seen once. Here the sequenced sample was peripheral blood mononuclear cells (PBMCs), taken at new diagnosis, from a patient treated with antithyroid drugs. The receptors here all came from a female donor with Graves disease.

This clonotype was seen repeatedly, ten times or more. The rearrangement uses TRBV7-9 and TRBJ1-1; the D is unclear. CDR1 SEHNR and CDR2 FQNEAQ come from the germline V gene (reference sequence). V was trimmed by 0 bases and J by 4 bases, leaving 12 bases between them. This CDR3 has 15 amino acids. CDR3 DNA: TGTGCCAGCAGCTTAGCGATGGGCCAGGTCACTGAAGCTTTCTTT. Protein: CASSLAMGQVTEAFF.

This clonotype turned up a few times. The chain is built from TRBV6-1 and TRBJ2-3; perhaps TRBD2 as D (8 bases). CDR3 length: 15 residues. Germline assignment: CDR1 MNHNS and CDR2 SASEGT. V gave up 8 bases and J gave up 2 bases, with 17 bases separating them. The CDR3 loop reads CASPSSGTDTDTQYF. Here the CDR3 DNA reads TGTGCCAGCCCAAGTAGCGGGACAGACACAGATACGCAGTATTTT.

In this sample, this clonotype turned up many times. This chain uses TRBV7-9 with TRBJ2-3; a possible D gene is TRBD1 (6 bases). Germline CDR1 reads SEHNR; CDR2 reads FQNEAQ (reference sequence). There are 18 residues in the CDR3. V lost 3 bases and J 1 base, leaving 20 bases between the germline ends. The CDR3 region is CASSLRGSVAPGTDTQYF. DNA of the CDR3: TGTGCCAGCAGCTTGAGGGGGTCGGTAGCTCCGGGCACAGATACGCAGTATTTT.

With respect to this clonotype: Only one base separates this from a far larger clonotype, so it likely reflects a read error. The rearrangement uses TRBV7-2 and TRBJ2-7; TRBD2 agrees at 8 bases. From germline, CDR1 is SGHTA and CDR2 FQGNSA. This CDR3 spans 16 amino acids. CDR3: CASSRRGVAGRRERYF. DNA for the CDR3: TGTGCCAGCAGTCGCCGGGGGGTAGCGGGACGCCGGGAGCGGTACTTC.

This chain joins TRBV7-9 and TRBJ2-3; 11 nucleotides align to TRBD2. CDR3 size: 17 residues. The germline gives CDR1 SEHNR, CDR2 FQNEAQ (reference sequence). V shed 3 bases and J 1 base; nucleotides not matched to a gene: 6. The CDR3 DNA follows: TGTGCCAGCAGCTTGGACCCACTAGCGGGGGGCACAGATACGCAGTATTTT. Translation gives CASSLDPLAGGTDTQYF.

Only a few counts were recorded for this clonotype. A much larger clone lies a single base off, so this may be a read error. This chain links TRBV7-6 with TRBJ2-5; 8 bases are a match to TRBD2. CDR3 length: 15 residues. From germline, CDR1 is SGHVS and CDR2 FNYEAQ. The CDR3 nucleotides are TGTGCCGGCAGCTTAAACCCAGACGGGAGGGTGACCCAGTACTTC. Translated, it gives CAGSLNPDGRVTQYF.

Only a few counts were recorded for this clonotype. The genes are TRBV20-1 and TRBJ2-6; D is undetermined. Germline V CDR1 and CDR2: DFQATT, SNEGSKA (reference sequence). This CDR3 has 15 residues. V shed 1 base and J shed 0 bases, with 7 bases lying between them. This chain's CDR3 is CSARAASSGANVLTF. For the CDR3, the DNA is TGCAGTGCTAGAGCCGCTAGCTCTGGGGCCAACGTCCTGACTTTC.

The sample holds many counts of this clonotype. The CDR3 is CSVRSSGANVLTF. The CDR3 DNA sequence: TGCAGCGTTAGGAGCTCTGGGGCCAACGTCCTGACTTTC. The V call is TRBV29-1, the J call TRBJ2-6; no reliable D call. The ends were cut back, 5 bases at V and 0 bases at J, with 5 bases in the middle. Germline V CDR1 and CDR2: SQVTM, ANQGSEA. CDR3 length equals 13 residues.

Turning to this clonotype: With a far larger clone one base away, a read error is the likely cause. The chain has TRBV5-1 and TRBJ2-1; tentative D call: TRBD1 (6 bases). This CDR3 region has 14 residues. CDR1 and CDR2 from the germline V gene are SGHRS and YFSETQ. The CDR3 loop reads CASSFTIRDNEQFF. The DNA for the CDR3 is TGCGCCAGCAGCTTTACGATCAGGGACAACGAGCAGTTCTTC.

This clonotype was counted ten times or more. The V gene is TRBV2, the J gene TRBJ2-3; 8 positions agree with TRBD2. The CDR3 is 15 residues long. The V segment lost 8 bases and the J segment 0 bases; nucleotides outside the gene matches: 7. In germline, CDR1 is SNHLY, CDR2 FYNNEI. The CDR3 sequence: CASPRAGVSTDTQYF. CDR3 coding DNA: TGTGCCAGCCCAAGAGCGGGGGTCAGCACAGATACGCAGTATTTT.